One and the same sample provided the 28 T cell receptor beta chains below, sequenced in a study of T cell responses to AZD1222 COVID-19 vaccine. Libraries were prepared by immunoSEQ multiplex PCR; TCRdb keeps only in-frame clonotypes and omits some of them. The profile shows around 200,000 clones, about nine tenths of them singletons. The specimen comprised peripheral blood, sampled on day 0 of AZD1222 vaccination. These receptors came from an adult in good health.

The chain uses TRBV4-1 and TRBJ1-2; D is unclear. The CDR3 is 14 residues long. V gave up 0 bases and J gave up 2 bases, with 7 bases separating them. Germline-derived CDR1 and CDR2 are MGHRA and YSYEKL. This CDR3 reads CASSQDRLNYGYTF. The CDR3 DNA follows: TGCGCCAGCAGCCAAGACAGGTTGAACTATGGCTACACCTTC.

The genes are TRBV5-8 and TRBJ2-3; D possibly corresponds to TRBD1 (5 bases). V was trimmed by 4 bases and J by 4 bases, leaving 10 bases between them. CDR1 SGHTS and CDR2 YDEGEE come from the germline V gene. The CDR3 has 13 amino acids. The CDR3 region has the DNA TGTGCCAGCAGCCTAGACAGCTCAGATACGCAGTATTTT. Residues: CASSLDSSDTQYF. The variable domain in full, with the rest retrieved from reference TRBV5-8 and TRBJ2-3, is EAGVTQSPTHLIKTRGQQATLRCSPISGHTSVYWYQQALGLGLQFLLWYDEGEERNRGNFPPRFSGRQFPNYSSELNVNALELEDSALYLCASSLDSSDTQYFGPGTRLTVL.

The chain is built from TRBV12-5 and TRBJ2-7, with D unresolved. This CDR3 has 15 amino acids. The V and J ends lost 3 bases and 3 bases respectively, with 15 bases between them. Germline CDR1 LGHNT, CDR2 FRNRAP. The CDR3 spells CASGFPKGSHYEQYF. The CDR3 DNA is TGTGCTAGTGGTTTTCCCAAGGGCAGTCACTACGAGCAGTACTTC.

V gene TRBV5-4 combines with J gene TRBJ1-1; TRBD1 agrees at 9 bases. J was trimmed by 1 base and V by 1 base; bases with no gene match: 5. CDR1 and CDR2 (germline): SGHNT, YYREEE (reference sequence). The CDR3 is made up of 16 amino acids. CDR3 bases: TGTGCCAGCAGCTTGCCACCGGGACAGGGGAACACTGAAGCTTTCTTT. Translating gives CASSLPPGQGNTEAFF.

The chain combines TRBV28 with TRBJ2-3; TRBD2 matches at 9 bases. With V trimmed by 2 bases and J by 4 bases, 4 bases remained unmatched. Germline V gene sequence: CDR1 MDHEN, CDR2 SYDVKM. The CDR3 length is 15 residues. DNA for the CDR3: TGTGCCAGCAGTTTAGGCGGGAGGGCCTCAGATACGCAGTATTTT. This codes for CASSLGGRASDTQYF.

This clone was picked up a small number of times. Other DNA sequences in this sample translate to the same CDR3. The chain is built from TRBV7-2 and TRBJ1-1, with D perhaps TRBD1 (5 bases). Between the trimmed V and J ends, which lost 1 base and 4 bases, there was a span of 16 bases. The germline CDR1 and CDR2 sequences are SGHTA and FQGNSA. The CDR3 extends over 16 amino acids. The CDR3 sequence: CASSLESGTGGTEAFF. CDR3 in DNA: TGTGCCAGCAGCTTAGAGTCCGGGACGGGCGGCACTGAAGCTTTCTTT. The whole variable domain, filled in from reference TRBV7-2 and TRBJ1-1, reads GAGVSQSPSNKVTEKGKDVELRCDPISGHTALYWYRQSLGQGLEFLIYFQGNSAPDKSGLPSDRFSAERTGGSVSTLTIQRTQQEDSAVYLCASSLESGTGGTEAFFGQGTRLTVV.

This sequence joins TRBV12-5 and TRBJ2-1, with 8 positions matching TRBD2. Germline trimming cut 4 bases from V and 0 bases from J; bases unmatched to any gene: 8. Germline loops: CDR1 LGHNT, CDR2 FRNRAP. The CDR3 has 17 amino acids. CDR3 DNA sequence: TGTGCTAGTGGTTCCGGGGGGGGACTTAGCTCCTACAATGAGCAGTTCTTC. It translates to CASGSGGGLSSYNEQFF.

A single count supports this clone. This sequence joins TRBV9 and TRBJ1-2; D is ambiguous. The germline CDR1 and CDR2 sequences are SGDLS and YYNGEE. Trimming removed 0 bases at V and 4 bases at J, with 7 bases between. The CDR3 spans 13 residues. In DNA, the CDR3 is TGTGCCAGCAGCGTAGGGCGCGGCTATGGCTACACCTTC. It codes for CASSVGRGYGYTF.

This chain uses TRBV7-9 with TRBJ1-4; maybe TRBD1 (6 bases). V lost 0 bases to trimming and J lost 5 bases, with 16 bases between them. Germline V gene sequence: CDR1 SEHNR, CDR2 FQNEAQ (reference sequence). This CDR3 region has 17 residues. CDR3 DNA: TGTGCCAGCAGCTTAGCTTTCCCCGGGGGGCACAATGAAAAACTGTTTTTT. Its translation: CASSLAFPGGHNEKLFF.

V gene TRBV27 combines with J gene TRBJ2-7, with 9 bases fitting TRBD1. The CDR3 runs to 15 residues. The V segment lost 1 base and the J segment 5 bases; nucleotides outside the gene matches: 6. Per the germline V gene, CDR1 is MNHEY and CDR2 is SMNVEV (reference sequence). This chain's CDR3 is CASSLLTGGAHEQYF. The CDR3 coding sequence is TGTGCCAGCAGTTTATTGACAGGGGGGGCCCACGAGCAGTACTTC.

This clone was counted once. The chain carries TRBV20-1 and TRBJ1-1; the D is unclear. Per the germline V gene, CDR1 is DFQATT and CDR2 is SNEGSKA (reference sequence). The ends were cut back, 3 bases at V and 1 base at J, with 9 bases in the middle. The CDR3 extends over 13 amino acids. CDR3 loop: CSASIDSNTEAFF. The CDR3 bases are TGCAGTGCTAGTATCGATTCGAACACTGAAGCTTTCTTT.

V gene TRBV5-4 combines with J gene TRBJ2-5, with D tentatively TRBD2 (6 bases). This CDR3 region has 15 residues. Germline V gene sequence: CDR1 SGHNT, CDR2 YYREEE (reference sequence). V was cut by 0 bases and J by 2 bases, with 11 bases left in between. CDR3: CASSLGRGPQETQYF. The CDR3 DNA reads TGTGCCAGCAGCTTGGGGCGGGGACCTCAAGAGACCCAGTACTTC.

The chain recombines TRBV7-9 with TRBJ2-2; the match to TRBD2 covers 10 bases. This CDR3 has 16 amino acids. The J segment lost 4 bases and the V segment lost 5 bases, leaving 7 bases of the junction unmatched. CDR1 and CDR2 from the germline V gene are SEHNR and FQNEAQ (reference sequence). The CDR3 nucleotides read TGTGCCAGCAGCCTAAAGCGGGGGGGCCCCACCGGGGAGCTGTTTTTT. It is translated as CASSLKRGGPTGELFF.

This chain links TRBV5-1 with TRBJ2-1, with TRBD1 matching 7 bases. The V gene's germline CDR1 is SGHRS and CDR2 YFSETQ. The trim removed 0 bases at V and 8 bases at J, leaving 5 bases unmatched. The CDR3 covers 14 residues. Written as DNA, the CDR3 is TGCGCCAGCAGCTTGGGACAGGGATTCGATGAGCAGTTCTTC. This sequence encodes CASSLGQGFDEQFF.

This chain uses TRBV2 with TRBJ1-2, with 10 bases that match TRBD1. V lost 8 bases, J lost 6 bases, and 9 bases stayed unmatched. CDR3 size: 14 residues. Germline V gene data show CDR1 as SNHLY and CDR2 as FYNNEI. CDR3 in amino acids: CASPSGTGEDGYTF. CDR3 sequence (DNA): TGTGCCAGCCCGTCCGGGACAGGGGAGGATGGCTACACCTTC.

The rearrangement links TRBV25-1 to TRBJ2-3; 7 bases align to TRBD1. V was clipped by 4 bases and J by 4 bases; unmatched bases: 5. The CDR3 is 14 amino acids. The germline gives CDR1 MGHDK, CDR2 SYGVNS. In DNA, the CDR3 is TGTGCCAGCAGTGTACAACAGGGGTCAGATACGCAGTATTTT. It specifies CASSVQQGSDTQYF.

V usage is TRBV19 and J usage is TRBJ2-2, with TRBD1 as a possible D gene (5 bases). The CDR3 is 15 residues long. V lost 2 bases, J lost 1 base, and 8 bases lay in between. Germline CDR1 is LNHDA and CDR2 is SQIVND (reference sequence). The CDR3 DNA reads TGTGCCAGTAGTATACAGGGATTGAACACCGGGGAGCTGTTTTTT. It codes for CASSIQGLNTGELFF.

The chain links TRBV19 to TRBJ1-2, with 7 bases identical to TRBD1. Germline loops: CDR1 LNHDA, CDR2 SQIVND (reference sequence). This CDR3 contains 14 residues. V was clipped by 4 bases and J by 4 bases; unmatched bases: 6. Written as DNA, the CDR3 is TGTGCCAGTAGTAATAGGGGGCGCGGCTATGGCTACACCTTC. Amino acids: CASSNRGRGYGYTF.

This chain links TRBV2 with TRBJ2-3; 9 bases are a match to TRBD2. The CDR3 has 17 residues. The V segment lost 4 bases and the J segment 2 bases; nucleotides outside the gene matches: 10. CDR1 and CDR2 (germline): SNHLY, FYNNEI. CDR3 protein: CASSGLVSSGATDTQYF. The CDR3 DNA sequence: TGTGCCAGCAGTGGGTTGGTTTCTAGCGGGGCCACAGATACGCAGTATTTT.

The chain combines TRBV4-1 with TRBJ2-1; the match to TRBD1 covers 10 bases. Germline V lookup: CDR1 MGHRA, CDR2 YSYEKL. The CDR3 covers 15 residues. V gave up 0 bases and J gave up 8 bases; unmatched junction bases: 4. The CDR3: CASSQDPTGGDEQFF. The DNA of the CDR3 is TGCGCCAGCAGCCAAGATCCGACAGGGGGCGATGAGCAGTTCTTC.

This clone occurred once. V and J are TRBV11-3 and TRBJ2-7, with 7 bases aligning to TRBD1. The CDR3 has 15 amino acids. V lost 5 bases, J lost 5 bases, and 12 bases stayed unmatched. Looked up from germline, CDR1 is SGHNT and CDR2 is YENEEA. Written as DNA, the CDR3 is TGTGCCAGCAGCATCAGACAGGGTCCTTACCACGAGCAGTACTTC. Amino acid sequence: CASSIRQGPYHEQYF.

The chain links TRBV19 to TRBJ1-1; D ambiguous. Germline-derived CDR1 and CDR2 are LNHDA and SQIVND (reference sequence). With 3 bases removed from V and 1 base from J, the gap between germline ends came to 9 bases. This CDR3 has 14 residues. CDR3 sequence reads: CASSILAGNTEAFF. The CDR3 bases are TGTGCCAGTAGTATTCTGGCGGGGAACACTGAAGCTTTCTTT. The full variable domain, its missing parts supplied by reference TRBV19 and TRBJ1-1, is DGGITQSPKYLFRKEGQNVTLSCEQNLNHDAMYWYRQDPGQGLRLIYYSQIVNDFQKGDIAEGYSVSREKKESFPLTVTSAQKNPTAFYLCASSILAGNTEAFFGQGTRLTVV.

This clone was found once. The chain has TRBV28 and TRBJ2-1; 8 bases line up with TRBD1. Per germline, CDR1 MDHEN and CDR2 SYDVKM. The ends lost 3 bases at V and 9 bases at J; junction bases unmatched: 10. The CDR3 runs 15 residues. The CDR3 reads CASSLPQGALSEQFF. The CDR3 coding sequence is TGTGCCAGCAGTTTGCCGCAGGGGGCGCTGAGTGAGCAGTTCTTC.

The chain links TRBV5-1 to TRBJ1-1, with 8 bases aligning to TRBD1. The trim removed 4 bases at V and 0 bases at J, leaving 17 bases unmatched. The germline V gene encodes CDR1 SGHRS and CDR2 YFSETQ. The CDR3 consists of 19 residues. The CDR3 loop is CASSLPLDRVGTMNTEAFF. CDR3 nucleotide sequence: TGCGCCAGCAGCCTACCCCTGGACAGGGTGGGAACCATGAACACTGAAGCTTTCTTT.

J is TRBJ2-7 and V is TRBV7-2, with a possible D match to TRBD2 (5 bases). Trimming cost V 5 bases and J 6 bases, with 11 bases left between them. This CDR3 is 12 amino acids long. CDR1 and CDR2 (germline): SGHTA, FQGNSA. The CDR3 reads CASSPLAFEQYF. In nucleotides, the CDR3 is TGTGCCAGCAGCCCTCTAGCATTCGAGCAGTACTTC.

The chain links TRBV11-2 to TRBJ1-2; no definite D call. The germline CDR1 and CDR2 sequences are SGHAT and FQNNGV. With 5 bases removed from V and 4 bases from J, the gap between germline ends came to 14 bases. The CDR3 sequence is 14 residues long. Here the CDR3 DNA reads TGTGCCAGCAGCGCCCTTCAGCTACCCTATGGCTACACCTTC. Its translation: CASSALQLPYGYTF.

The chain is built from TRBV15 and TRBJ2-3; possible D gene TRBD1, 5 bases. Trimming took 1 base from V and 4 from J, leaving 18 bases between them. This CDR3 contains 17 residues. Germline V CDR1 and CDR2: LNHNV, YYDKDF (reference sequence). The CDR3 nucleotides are TGTGCCACCAGCAGAGGGCTGGTAGGGGTCATCCCAGATACGCAGTATTTT. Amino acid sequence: CATSRGLVGVIPDTQYF.

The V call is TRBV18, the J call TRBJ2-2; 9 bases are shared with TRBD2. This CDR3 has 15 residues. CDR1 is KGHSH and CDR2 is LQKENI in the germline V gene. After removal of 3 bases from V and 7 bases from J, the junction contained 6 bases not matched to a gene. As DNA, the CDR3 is TGTGCCAGCTCACCGGCTAGCGGGAAGGTCGGGGAGCTGTTTTTT. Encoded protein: CASSPASGKVGELFF.